This T cell receptor (beta chain) was identified in a study of blood T cell repertoires in COVID-19. Overall study context: Samples representing acute and convalescent COVID-19 were sourced from the United States, Italy and Spain. T cells, B-cell-depleted T cells, or PBMCs supplied cDNA or gDNA.

Germline values: CDR1 LGHDT, CDR2 YNNKEL (reference sequence). This CDR3 region has 14 residues. Trimming removed 1 base from V and 2 bases from J, with 9 bases in between. As processed by the authors: Reference gene primer amplification gave nucleated cell count estimates. The method was immunoSEQ multiplex PCR; TCRdb's version includes in-frame clones alone and lacks a portion of them. The V and J calls and clone size are taken from that table; D and trimming were inferred from the DNA. Here the sample spans 200,000 to 300,000 clones, roughly 79% being singletons. This sequence joins TRBV3-1 (or the pseudogene TRBV3-2) and TRBJ2-7; D possibly corresponds to TRBD1 (6 bases). This clonotype originated in a woman older than 75 with acute or convalescent COVID-19. Specimen: peripheral blood. CDR3 bases: TGTGCCAGCAGCCAAGGGACAGCTCCCTACGAGCAGTACTTC. This gives the protein CASSQGTAPYEQYF.